This is a list of T cell receptor beta chains from one sample in a study of metastatic and nonmetastatic thyroid tumors. TCRdb re-called the PCR reads via MiXCR. The table shows about 9,400 clones, with roughly 31% occurring only once. Sequenced: adjacent normal tissue. These receptors all come from a female donor with papillary thyroid cancer or a benign thyroid nodule (not recorded which). Some clones in this sample may be carry-over from other donors' samples. The CDR3 runs from the conserved cysteine through the conserved F or W. The D gene is left open where the match is weak. Clone size is stated in some rows and not others, as once, few, many or a class when expanded.

V gene: TRBV9; D gene: -; J gene: TRBJ2-1; clone size: -; CDR3 protein: CASSVDGGYNEQFF; CDR3 DNA: TGTGCCAGCAGCGTAGATGGAGGGTACAATGAGCAGTTCTTC
V gene: TRBV30; D gene: -; J gene: TRBJ1-1; clone size: -; CDR3 protein: CAWSWLGGDEAFF; CDR3 DNA: TGTGCCTGGAGTTGGCTAGGGGGTGATGAAGCTTTCTTT
V gene: TRBV9; D gene: TRBD1; J gene: TRBJ1-4; clone size: -; CDR3 protein: CASSVGIGTGYEKLFF; CDR3 DNA: TGTGCCAGCAGCGTAGGGATCGGGACAGGGTATGAAAAACTGTTTTTT
V gene: TRBV6-2/TRBV6-3; D gene: TRBD2; J gene: TRBJ2-7; clone size: -; CDR3 protein: CASSLISGRDTTFSYEQYF; CDR3 DNA: TGTGCCAGCAGTCTGATTAGCGGGAGGGACACAACCTTCTCCTACGAGCAGTACTTC
V gene: TRBV19; D gene: -; J gene: TRBJ1-5; clone size: medium-sized; CDR3 protein: CASTSNLRQPQHF; CDR3 DNA: TGTGCCAGTACCTCCAATCTAAGGCAGCCCCAGCATTTT
V gene: TRBV6-1; D gene: -; J gene: TRBJ2-7; clone size: -; CDR3 protein: CASSFYRGNEQYF; CDR3 DNA: TGTGCCAGCAGTTTTTATCGTGGGAATGAGCAGTACTTC
V gene: TRBV6-1; D gene: -; J gene: TRBJ2-4; clone size: -; CDR3 protein: CASRTETAVAKNIQYF; CDR3 DNA: TGTGCCAGCAGGACAGAGACGGCTGTAGCCAAAAACATTCAGTACTTC
V gene: TRBV4-1; D gene: -; J gene: TRBJ2-7; clone size: -; CDR3 protein: CASSRSSEGSCEQYF; CDR3 DNA: TGCGCCAGCAGCCGAAGCAGTGAAGGCTCCTGCGAGCAGTACTTC
V gene: TRBV20-1; D gene: -; J gene: TRBJ2-7; clone size: -; CDR3 protein: CSARAQNGKSYEQYF; CDR3 DNA: TGCAGTGCTAGAGCCCAAAACGGGAAGTCCTACGAGCAGTACTTC
V gene: TRBV7-3; D gene: -; J gene: TRBJ2-1; clone size: once; CDR3 protein: CASSPGVNNEQFF; CDR3 DNA: TGTGCCAGCAGCCCAGGGGTCAACAATGAGCAGTTCTTC
V gene: TRBV12-3/TRBV12-4; D gene: TRBD2; J gene: TRBJ2-1; clone size: few; CDR3 protein: CASSKRGGVNEQFF; CDR3 DNA: TGTGCCAGCAGTAAGCGGGGGGGCGTCAATGAGCAGTTCTTC
V gene: TRBV12-3/TRBV12-4; D gene: -; J gene: TRBJ2-3; clone size: -; CDR3 protein: CASSFSAGRGTDTQYF; CDR3 DNA: TGTGCCAGCAGTTTTAGTGCAGGTAGGGGCACAGATACGCAGTATTTT
V gene: TRBV2; D gene: TRBD1; J gene: TRBJ2-7; clone size: -; CDR3 protein: CACGDRGSEQYF; CDR3 DNA: TGTGCCTGCGGCGACAGGGGCAGCGAGCAGTACTTC
V gene: TRBV20-1; D gene: -; J gene: TRBJ1-3; clone size: -; CDR3 protein: CSALLWDRNTIYF; CDR3 DNA: TGCAGTGCGTTGCTCTGGGACCGAAACACCATATATTTT
V gene: TRBV11-2; D gene: TRBD2; J gene: TRBJ2-3; clone size: -; CDR3 protein: CASSLLVGGNTDTQYF; CDR3 DNA: TGTGCCAGCAGCCTTTTAGTGGGAGGGAACACAGATACGCAGTATTTT
V gene: TRBV6-1; D gene: TRBD1; J gene: TRBJ1-1; clone size: few; CDR3 protein: CASSPDRDAEAFF; CDR3 DNA: TGTGCCAGCAGCCCAGACAGGGACGCTGAAGCTTTCTTT
V gene: TRBV6-4; D gene: -; J gene: TRBJ2-1; clone size: -; CDR3 protein: CASRAGNEQFF; CDR3 DNA: TGTGCCAGCAGAGCTGGTAATGAGCAGTTCTTC
V gene: TRBV5-1; D gene: -; J gene: TRBJ1-2; clone size: -; CDR3 protein: CASSLVGESSGYTF; CDR3 DNA: TGCGCCAGCAGCTTGGTGGGGGAGTCCTCTGGCTACACCTTC
V gene: TRBV2; D gene: -; J gene: TRBJ1-4; clone size: medium-sized; CDR3 protein: CASSADRVATNEKLFF; CDR3 DNA: TGTGCCAGCAGCGCGGACCGAGTTGCAACTAATGAAAAACTGTTTTTT
V gene: TRBV11-2; D gene: -; J gene: TRBJ2-7; clone size: -; CDR3 protein: CASSLKTGLSSYEQYF; CDR3 DNA: TGTGCCAGCAGCCTGAAGACAGGTCTTAGCTCCTACGAGCAGTACTTC
V gene: TRBV18; D gene: TRBD1; J gene: TRBJ2-7; clone size: -; CDR3 protein: CASSPPGQTYEQYF; CDR3 DNA: TGTGCCAGCTCACCTCCGGGACAGACCTACGAGCAGTACTTC
V gene: TRBV3-1; D gene: TRBD1; J gene: TRBJ1-3; clone size: -; CDR3 protein: CASRGDSSGNTIYF; CDR3 DNA: TGTGCCAGCAGGGGGGACAGCTCTGGAAACACCATATATTTT
V gene: TRBV2; D gene: TRBD1; J gene: TRBJ2-5; clone size: medium-sized; CDR3 protein: CASRVRQGARETQYF; CDR3 DNA: TGTGCCAGCAGGGTCCGACAGGGGGCGCGTGAGACCCAGTACTTC
V gene: TRBV28; D gene: -; J gene: TRBJ2-5; clone size: -; CDR3 protein: CASSLSLQETQYF; CDR3 DNA: TGTGCCAGCAGTTTATCACTTCAAGAGACCCAGTACTTC
V gene: TRBV11-1; D gene: -; J gene: TRBJ2-1; clone size: few; CDR3 protein: CASSHPGEQFF; CDR3 DNA: TGTGCCAGCAGCCACCCCGGAGAGCAGTTCTTC
V gene: TRBV4-1; D gene: -; J gene: TRBJ1-6; clone size: few; CDR3 protein: CASSQYTEEGSPLHF; CDR3 DNA: TGCGCCAGCAGCCAATACACCGAGGAGGGTTCACCCCTCCACTTT
V gene: TRBV20-1; D gene: -; J gene: TRBJ1-5; clone size: -; CDR3 protein: CSARDVRWGTSSNQPQHF; CDR3 DNA: TGCAGTGCTAGAGATGTTCGTTGGGGGACCTCTAGCAATCAGCCCCAGCATTTT
V gene: TRBV29-1; D gene: -; J gene: TRBJ2-4; clone size: many; CDR3 protein: CSVMDYPAKNIQYF; CDR3 DNA: TGCAGCGTGATGGACTATCCAGCCAAAAACATTCAGTACTTC
V gene: TRBV2; D gene: -; J gene: TRBJ1-2; clone size: -; CDR3 protein: CASSEARTVYGYTF; CDR3 DNA: TGTGCCAGCAGTGAAGCGAGGACAGTCTATGGCTACACCTTC
V gene: TRBV6-1; D gene: -; J gene: TRBJ1-2; clone size: few; CDR3 protein: CASSPSHANYGYTF; CDR3 DNA: TGTGCCAGCAGCCCGTCGCACGCTAACTATGGCTACACCTTC
V gene: TRBV3-1; D gene: -; J gene: TRBJ1-5; clone size: -; CDR3 protein: CASSQEGSNQPQHF; CDR3 DNA: TGTGCCAGCAGCCAAGAAGGAAGCAATCAGCCCCAGCATTTT
V gene: TRBV25-1; D gene: -; J gene: TRBJ2-3; clone size: -; CDR3 protein: CASRDITDTQYF; CDR3 DNA: TGTGCCAGCAGGGACATCACAGATACGCAGTATTTT
V gene: TRBV29-1; D gene: -; J gene: TRBJ2-2; clone size: medium-sized; CDR3 protein: CSVEAAGTGELFF; CDR3 DNA: TGCAGCGTTGAGGCGGCGGGCACCGGGGAGCTGTTTTTT
V gene: TRBV11-2; D gene: -; J gene: TRBJ1-4; clone size: -; CDR3 protein: CASSLVPGGDEKLFF; CDR3 DNA: TGTGCCAGCAGCTTAGTACCCGGGGGGGATGAAAAACTGTTTTTT
V gene: TRBV12-3/TRBV12-4; D gene: -; J gene: TRBJ1-3; clone size: -; CDR3 protein: CASSLHSGNTIYF; CDR3 DNA: TGTGCCAGCAGTTTACACTCTGGAAACACCATATATTTT
V gene: TRBV20-1; D gene: -; J gene: TRBJ2-7; clone size: once; CDR3 protein: CSANSAYEQYF; CDR3 DNA: TGCAGTGCGAACAGTGCCTACGAGCAGTACTTC
V gene: TRBV6-1; D gene: TRBD1; J gene: TRBJ1-1; clone size: many; CDR3 protein: CASGSLGQGARTEAFF; CDR3 DNA: TGTGCCAGCGGATCCTTAGGACAGGGGGCGCGTACTGAAGCTTTCTTT
V gene: TRBV5-1; D gene: TRBD1; J gene: TRBJ2-2; clone size: -; CDR3 protein: CASSRDSGTGELFF; CDR3 DNA: TGCGCCAGCAGTCGGGACAGTGGTACCGGGGAGCTGTTTTTT
V gene: TRBV7-6; D gene: TRBD1; J gene: TRBJ1-3; clone size: -; CDR3 protein: CASSPPGQGNTIYF; CDR3 DNA: TGTGCCAGCAGCCCTCCGGGACAGGGAAACACCATATATTTT
V gene: TRBV20-1; D gene: -; J gene: TRBJ1-2; clone size: -; CDR3 protein: CSASRTGSSDYGYTF; CDR3 DNA: TGCAGTGCTAGTAGGACGGGGAGCAGTGACTATGGCTACACCTTC
V gene: TRBV2; D gene: -; J gene: TRBJ1-2; clone size: few; CDR3 protein: CASSNQGYGYTF; CDR3 DNA: TGTGCCAGCAGTAATCAGGGGTATGGCTACACCTTC
V gene: TRBV12-5; D gene: -; J gene: TRBJ1-1; clone size: -; CDR3 protein: CDSALDSLNTEAFF; CDR3 DNA: TGTGATAGTGCCTTAGACAGCCTAAACACTGAAGCTTTCTTT
V gene: TRBV20-1; D gene: -; J gene: TRBJ1-5; clone size: medium-sized; CDR3 protein: CSAGEPQHF; CDR3 DNA: TGCAGTGCGGGAGAGCCCCAGCATTTT
V gene: TRBV19; D gene: -; J gene: TRBJ1-1; clone size: -; CDR3 protein: CASSIKGTTEAFF; CDR3 DNA: TGTGCCAGTAGTATAAAGGGGACCACTGAAGCTTTCTTT
V gene: TRBV19; D gene: -; J gene: TRBJ2-1; clone size: few; CDR3 protein: CASRAEVTYNEQFF; CDR3 DNA: TGTGCCAGCAGGGCCGAGGTAACCTACAATGAGCAGTTCTTC
V gene: TRBV20-1; D gene: -; J gene: TRBJ2-7; clone size: -; CDR3 protein: CNARPTVYEQYF; CDR3 DNA: TGCAATGCTAGACCGACAGTGTACGAGCAGTACTTC
V gene: TRBV2; D gene: TRBD1; J gene: TRBJ2-7; clone size: -; CDR3 protein: CASSGHRGTNEQYF; CDR3 DNA: TGTGCCAGCAGTGGGCACAGGGGTACCAACGAGCAGTACTTC
V gene: TRBV7-6; D gene: -; J gene: TRBJ1-2; clone size: few; CDR3 protein: CASSLQMGRQNYGYTF; CDR3 DNA: TGTGCCAGCAGCTTACAAATGGGACGCCAGAACTATGGCTACACCTTC
V gene: TRBV6-1; D gene: TRBD2; J gene: TRBJ2-3; clone size: few; CDR3 protein: CASRDGLAATTDTQYF; CDR3 DNA: TGTGCCAGCAGAGACGGACTAGCGGCTACCACAGATACGCAGTATTTT
V gene: TRBV14; D gene: TRBD2; J gene: TRBJ2-7; clone size: once; CDR3 protein: CASSQSGRLGRSSEQYF; CDR3 DNA: TGTGCCAGCAGCCAGAGCGGGAGGTTGGGAAGGTCGAGCGAACAGTACTTC
V gene: TRBV16; D gene: -; J gene: TRBJ2-5; clone size: -; CDR3 protein: CASSKIRAEETPYF; CDR3 DNA: TGCGCCAGCAGCAAAATCAGGGCCGAGGAGACCCCGTACTTC
V gene: TRBV9; D gene: TRBD1; J gene: TRBJ2-2; clone size: -; CDR3 protein: CASTRGGQGGTGELFF; CDR3 DNA: TGTGCCAGCACTCGAGGCGGACAGGGAGGAACCGGGGAGCTGTTTTTT
V gene: TRBV2; D gene: -; J gene: TRBJ2-3; clone size: few; CDR3 protein: CASSLWTNADTQYF; CDR3 DNA: TGTGCCAGCAGTTTATGGACGAATGCAGATACGCAGTATTTT
V gene: TRBV9; D gene: -; J gene: TRBJ2-3; clone size: -; CDR3 protein: CASSDRSTDTQYF; CDR3 DNA: TGTGCCAGCAGCGACAGAAGCACAGATACGCAGTATTTT